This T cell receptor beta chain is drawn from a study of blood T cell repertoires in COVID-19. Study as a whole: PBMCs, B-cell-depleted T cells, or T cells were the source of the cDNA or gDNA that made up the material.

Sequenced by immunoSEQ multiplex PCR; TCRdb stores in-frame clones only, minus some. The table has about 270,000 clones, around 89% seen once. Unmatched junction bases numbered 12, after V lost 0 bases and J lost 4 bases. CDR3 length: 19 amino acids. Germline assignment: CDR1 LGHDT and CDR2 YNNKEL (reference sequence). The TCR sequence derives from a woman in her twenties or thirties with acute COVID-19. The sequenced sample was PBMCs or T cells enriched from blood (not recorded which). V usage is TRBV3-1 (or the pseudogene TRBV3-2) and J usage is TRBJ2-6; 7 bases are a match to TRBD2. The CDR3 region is CASSQDNLRERVGANVLTF. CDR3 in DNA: TGTGCCAGCAGCCAAGATAATTTGCGGGAGAGGGTGGGGGCCAACGTCCTGACTTTC.